Shown below are 9 T cell receptor beta chains from a single sample sequenced in a study of blood T cell repertoires in COVID-19. TCRdb keeps only in-frame clones here, not all; method: immunoSEQ multiplex PCR. This sample has about 480,000 clones, with approximately 88% found just once. The sequencing input was PBMCs or T cells enriched from blood (not recorded which). The source of these receptors is a middle-aged woman who had recovered from COVID-19.

This clone came up once. This sequence joins TRBV2 and TRBJ1-1; no definite D call. Between the trimmed V and J ends, which lost 2 bases and 1 base, there was a span of 5 bases. Germline V gives CDR1 SNHLY, CDR2 FYNNEI. The CDR3 has 13 residues. CDR3 sequence: CASSETGNTEAFF. The DNA of the CDR3 is TGTGCCAGCAGTGAAACCGGGAACACTGAAGCTTTCTTT.

This chain connects TRBV21-1 to TRBJ2-1; the D call TRBD1 from the table was never checked on the DNA. TRBV21-1 is a pseudogene. This CDR3 has 16 residues. The CDR3 spells CASSNIRDRVTDEQFF. The DNA for the CDR3 is TGTGCCAGCAGCAACATCCGGGACAGGGTCACGGATGAGCAGTTCTTC.

This clone has only one observation. The chain combines TRBV11-3 with TRBJ2-2; 8 bases fit TRBD1. CDR1 and CDR2 from the germline V gene are SGHNT and YENEEA. The J segment lost 6 bases and the V segment lost 6 bases, leaving 12 bases of the junction unmatched. The CDR3 is made up of 16 amino acids. CDR3: CASSSGGTGVSGELFF. The CDR3 DNA reads TGTGCCAGCAGTTCAGGGGGCACAGGGGTCTCCGGGGAGCTGTTTTTT.

This clone has just a few counts. Other nucleotide sequences from this sample produce the same CDR3. The chain's CDR3 is CASSLQGYEQYF. DNA for the CDR3: TGTGCCAGCAGCTTACAGGGCTACGAGCAGTACTTC. The chain has TRBV7-2 and TRBJ2-7, with D perhaps matching TRBD1 (5 bases). Trimming removed 2 bases at V and 3 bases at J, with 5 bases between. The CDR3 totals 12 residues. Germline V CDR1 and CDR2: SGHTA, FQGNSA.

This chain uses TRBV10-3 with TRBJ1-2, with 7 bases identical to TRBD1. Germline V gene data show CDR1 as ENHRY and CDR2 as SYGVKD. V gave up 3 bases and J gave up 7 bases; unmatched junction bases: 14. The CDR3 consists of 16 residues. The CDR3 region has the DNA TGTGCCATCAGTGAAGGCCGGACAGGCGCCAGCGGTGGCTACACCTTC. Translation gives CAISEGRTGASGGYTF.

The chain is built from TRBV11-3 and TRBJ2-7, with D possibly matching TRBD1 (7 bases). CDR3 size: 14 residues. Germline CDR1 and CDR2: SGHNT and YENEEA. V was trimmed by 5 bases and J by 3 bases, leaving 14 bases between them. The CDR3 bases are TGTGCCAGCAGCGCCAGGGGGGTGATCTACGAGCAGTACTTC. This codes for CASSARGVIYEQYF. The full variable domain, with the rest looked up from reference TRBV11-3 and TRBJ2-7, is EAGVVQSPRYKIIEKKQPVAFWCNPISGHNTLYWYLQNLGQGPELLIRYENEEAVDDSQLPKDRFSAERLKGVDSTLKIQPAELGDSAVYLCASSARGVIYEQYFGPGTRLTVT.

The table lists this clone with a few counts. The V gene is TRBV7-2, the J gene TRBJ1-2; 8 nucleotides agree with TRBD1. The CDR3 runs 15 residues. CDR1 is SGHTA and CDR2 is FQGNSA in the germline V gene. After removal of 5 bases from V and 4 bases from J, the junction contained 9 bases not matched to a gene. This CDR3 is CASSQGQGRFYGYTF. The CDR3 nucleotides are TGTGCCAGCAGCCAAGGACAGGGCAGATTCTATGGCTACACCTTC.

This chain uses TRBV3-1 (or the pseudogene TRBV3-2) with TRBJ2-7; tentatively, D is TRBD2 (6 bases). The CDR3 is 15 amino acids. Per the germline V gene, CDR1 is LGHDT and CDR2 is YNNKEL (reference sequence). The V and J ends lost 1 base and 3 bases respectively, with 13 bases between them. The CDR3 here is CASSQGAGISYEQYF. CDR3 nucleotides: TGTGCCAGCAGCCAAGGGGCGGGAATTAGCTACGAGCAGTACTTC.

This clone has just a few counts. This sequence joins TRBV6-5 and TRBJ2-5; TRBD2 is a possible D gene (6 bases). Trimming shortened V by 2 bases and J by 4 bases, and 11 bases separated the two germline ends. The CDR3 extends over 14 amino acids. Germline assignment: CDR1 MNHEY and CDR2 SVGAGI. This chain's CDR3 is CASSYGTGGETQYF. CDR3 coding DNA: TGTGCCAGCAGTTACGGGACCGGGGGAGAGACCCAGTACTTC.